The clone carrying this T cell receptor (beta chain) was counted many times. What it binds is unknown. Preparing the TCRbeta library involved the use of unique molecular identifiers. TCRdb processed the PCR reads anew with MiXCR; each CDR3 protein has one entry. In the table there are roughly 70,000 distinct CDR3 sequences, roughly 4.9% of which are singletons. The sample is drawn from a study of T-cell reconstitution after alpha-beta-depleted transplantation in children. Findings and limits, study-wide: By one year post-transplant, T-cell counts and diversity largely arose from T cells that were newly produced. Surviving thymic progenitors and recipient T cells were the source of high TCRbeta diversity at day 60 in some patients. In patients about two months after transplant, alpha-beta T cells reportedly arose from several hundred expanded graft clones.

The CDR3 loop spans 14 amino acids. Trimming removed 4 bases from V and 5 bases from J; junction bases left unmatched: 5. The germline V gene encodes CDR1 MNHNS and CDR2 SASEGT. Sequenced here: PBMCs, mostly from graft donor cells, sampled 180 days after TCRalphabeta/CD19-depleted stem cell transplant. The V call is TRBV6-1, the J call TRBJ1-5; 7 bases align to TRBD1. The source of this sequence is a boy under two years old who had a stem cell transplant for acute myeloid leukemia, so the T cells may come from the graft donor. DNA of the CDR3: TGTGCCAGCAGTGTGATCACAGGGGATCAGCCCCAGCATTTT. It translates to CASSVITGDQPQHF.